This TCR beta chain is from a study of CD8+CD57+ T cells in acquired aplastic anemia. Genomic DNA, serving as template, underwent TCR beta VDJ and CDR3 profiling. One entry per CDR3 protein, called by TCRdb with MiXCR from the reads. The sample contains 80,000 or so distinct CDR3 sequences, 55% to 75% of which appear only once. Patients chosen for sequencing had shown CD8+CD57+ cell expansion by flow cytometry. This receptor was identified in a human donor with aplastic anemia. The specimen sequenced was sorted CD4+, CD8+, or CD8+CD57+ T cells (not recorded which) from PBMCs.

CDR3 in DNA: TGTGCCAGCACCCAGGGAAGCGAAGAGACCCAGTACTTC. This translates into CASTQGSEETQYF. The chain is built from TRBV12-3 or TRBV12-4 and TRBJ2-5; tentatively, D is TRBD1 (5 bases). V was cut by 7 bases and J by 3 bases, with 12 bases left in between. CDR3 size: 13 residues.